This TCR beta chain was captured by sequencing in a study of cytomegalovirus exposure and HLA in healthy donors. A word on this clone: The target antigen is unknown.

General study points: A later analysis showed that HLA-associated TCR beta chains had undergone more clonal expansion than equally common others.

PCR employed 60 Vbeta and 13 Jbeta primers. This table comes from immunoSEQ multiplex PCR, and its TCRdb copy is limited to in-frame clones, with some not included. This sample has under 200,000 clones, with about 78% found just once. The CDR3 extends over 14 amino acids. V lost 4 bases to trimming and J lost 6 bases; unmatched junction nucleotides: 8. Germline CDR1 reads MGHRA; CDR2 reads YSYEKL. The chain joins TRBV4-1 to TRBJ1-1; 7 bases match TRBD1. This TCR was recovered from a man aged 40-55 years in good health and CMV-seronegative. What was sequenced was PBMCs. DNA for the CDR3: TGCGCCAGCAGCCCCGTTGACAGGGCCCCTGAAGCTTTCTTT. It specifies CASSPVDRAPEAFF.